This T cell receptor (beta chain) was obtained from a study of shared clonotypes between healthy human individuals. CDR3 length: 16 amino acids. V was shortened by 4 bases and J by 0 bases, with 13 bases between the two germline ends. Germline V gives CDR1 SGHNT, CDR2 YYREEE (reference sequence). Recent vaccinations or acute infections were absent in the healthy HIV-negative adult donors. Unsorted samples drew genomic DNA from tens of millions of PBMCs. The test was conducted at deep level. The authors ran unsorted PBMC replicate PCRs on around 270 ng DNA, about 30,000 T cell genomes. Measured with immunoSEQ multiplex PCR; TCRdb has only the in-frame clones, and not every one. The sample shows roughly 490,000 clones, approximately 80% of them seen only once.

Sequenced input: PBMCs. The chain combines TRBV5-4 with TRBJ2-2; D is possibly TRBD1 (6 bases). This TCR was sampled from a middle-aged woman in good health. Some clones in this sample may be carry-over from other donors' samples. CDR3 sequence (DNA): TGTGCCAGCAGCCAAGGCAGGGGTGCGAACACCGGGGAGCTGTTTTTT. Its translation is CASSQGRGANTGELFF.